The source of this T cell receptor (beta chain) is a study of low-dose radiotherapy and immunotherapy resistance in tumors (dated by TCRdb to 2021 to 2024). Turning to the overall study: In Cohort 1, 0.5 Gy per fraction was delivered every 2 weeks, and a total PTV dose of 6.5 Gy was prescribed. Nivolumab and ipilimumab were both given intravenously, with nivolumab at a 240 mg flat dose every two weeks and ipilimumab at 1 mg/kg every six weeks. No randomization into treatment groups was done for the people taking part in the trial. Patients took aspirin 300 mg orally once daily for four cycles, starting on cycle 1 day 1. Eight patients were included in the translational analysis: three from the first dose cohort and the first five from the second dose cohort. For Cohort 2, the dose was 1 Gy per fraction given every two weeks, adding up to 13 Gy in total across 26 weeks. Every two weeks, patients got intravenous cyclophosphamide at 200 mg/m2, given one day ahead of each radiation and immunotherapy administration.

The sample was run on an Illumina HiSeq 2500. To make first-strand cDNA, Superscript III was used along with a set of TRAV- and TRBV-specific primers so that both the TCRalpha and TCRbeta chains were covered. TCRs were amplified for 15 to 20 PCR cycles with Phusion, using a constant-region primer paired with the adapter attached to the V primers. The MessageAmp II aRNA Amplification Kit was used to amplify the isolated mRNA, with in vitro transcription run for about 15 hours at 37 degrees C. The Dynabeads mRNA DIRECT Purification Kit was used to isolate the mRNA for TCR sequencing. Indexed Illumina adapters were added in a second approximately 25-cycle Phusion PCR, and the resulting products were purified with AMPure XP beads. The original methods were these. Using custom Perl scripts, TCR sequences that encoded the same protein were pooled, out-of-frame sequences were dropped, and the abundance of each clonotype was calculated. TCR sequences supported by only a single read were excluded from analysis. Shannon entropy, Gini index, clonality, richness, and the frequency of TCRs shared between repertoires were included as repertoire metrics. TCRdb trimmed the raw reads at Q25, called clones with MiXCR and kept productive beta chains. Identical CDR3 proteins give one entry, which carries the most common genes and DNA. These V and J calls derive from TCRdb rather than the authors' analysis. The sample records 65,000 to 95,000 distinct CDR3 sequences, 15% to 20% of which are singletons. The ten largest make up 5% to 7% of the sample.

From the germline V gene, CDR1 is SGHRS and CDR2 is YFSETQ. Relative to germline, V is missing 4 bases and J is missing 10 bases, with 6 bases of the junction outside any gene match. The CDR3 spans 13 residues, from the cysteine through the phenylalanine. Kept here is only the CDR3 DNA, which spans 39 bases and is read in frame from base 1. Interpreted using the paper, the time point label stands for: before trial treatment. Donors were enrolled in RACIN, a single-arm phase I dose-escalation trial in which nivolumab, ipilimumab, aspirin, low-dose cyclophosphamide and low-dose radiotherapy were combined. Patients were eligible if they had advanced solid tumors that were TIL-negative. In the case of this clonotype: Its recognized antigen is unknown. Qualities for individual bases were not recorded, and no much larger clone is one base off.

Sample: PBMCs, taken before treatment. The V and J genes are TRBV5-1 and TRBJ2-1, and 9 bases in between align with TRBD1. This receptor was taken from a male donor with prostate cancer. The encoded CDR3 is CASSRTGGYEQFF. In nucleotides, the sequence is TGCGCCAGCAGCCGAACAGGGGGCTACGAGCAGTTCTTC.